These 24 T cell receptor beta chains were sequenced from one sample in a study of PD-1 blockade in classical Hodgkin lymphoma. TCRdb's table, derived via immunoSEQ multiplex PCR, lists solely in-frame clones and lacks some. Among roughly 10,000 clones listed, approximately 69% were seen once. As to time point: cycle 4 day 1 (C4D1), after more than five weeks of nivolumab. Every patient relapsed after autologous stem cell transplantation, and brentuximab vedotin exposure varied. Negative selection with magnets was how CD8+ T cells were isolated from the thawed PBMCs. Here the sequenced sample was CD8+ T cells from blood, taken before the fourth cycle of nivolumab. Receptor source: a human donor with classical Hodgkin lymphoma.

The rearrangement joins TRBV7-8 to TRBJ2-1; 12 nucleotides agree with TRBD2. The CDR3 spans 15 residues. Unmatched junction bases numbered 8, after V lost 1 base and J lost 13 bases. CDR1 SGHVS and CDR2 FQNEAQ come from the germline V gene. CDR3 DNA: TGTGCCAGCAGCTTAGAAGTCGGACTAGCGGGATATCAGTTCTTC. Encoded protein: CASSLEVGLAGYQFF.

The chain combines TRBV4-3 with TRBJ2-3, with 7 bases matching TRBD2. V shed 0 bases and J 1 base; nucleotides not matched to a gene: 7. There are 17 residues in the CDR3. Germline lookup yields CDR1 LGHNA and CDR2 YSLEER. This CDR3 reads CASSQDVSSGGTDTQYF. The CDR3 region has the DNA TGCGCCAGCAGCCAAGATGTATCCAGCGGGGGCACAGATACGCAGTATTTT.

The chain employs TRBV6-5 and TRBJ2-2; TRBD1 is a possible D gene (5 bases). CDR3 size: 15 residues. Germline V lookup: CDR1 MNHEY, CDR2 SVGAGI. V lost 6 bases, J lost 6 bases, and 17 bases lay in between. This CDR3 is CASRGRAYHPGELFF. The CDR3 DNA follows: TGTGCCAGCAGGGGCAGGGCTTACCACCCCGGGGAGCTGTTTTTT.

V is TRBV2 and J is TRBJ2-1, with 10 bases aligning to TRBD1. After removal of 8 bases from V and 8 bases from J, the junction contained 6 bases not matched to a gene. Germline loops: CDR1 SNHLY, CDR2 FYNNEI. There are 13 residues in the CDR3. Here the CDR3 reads CASGQGEGYEQFF. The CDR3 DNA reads TGTGCCAGCGGACAGGGGGAGGGATATGAGCAGTTCTTC.

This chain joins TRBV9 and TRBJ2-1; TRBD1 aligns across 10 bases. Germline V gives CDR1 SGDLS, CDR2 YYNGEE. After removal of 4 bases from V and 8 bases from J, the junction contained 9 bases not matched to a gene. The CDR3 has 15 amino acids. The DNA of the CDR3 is TGTGCCAGCAGCCCATACGCCGGGACAGGGGATGAGCAGTTCTTC. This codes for CASSPYAGTGDEQFF.

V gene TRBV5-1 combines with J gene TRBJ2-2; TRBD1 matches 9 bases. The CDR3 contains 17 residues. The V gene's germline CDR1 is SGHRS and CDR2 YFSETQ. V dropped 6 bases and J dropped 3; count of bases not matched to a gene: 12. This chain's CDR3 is CASTRGTGRIDTGELFF. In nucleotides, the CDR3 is TGCGCCAGCACCCGGGGGACAGGGAGGATCGACACCGGGGAGCTGTTTTTT.

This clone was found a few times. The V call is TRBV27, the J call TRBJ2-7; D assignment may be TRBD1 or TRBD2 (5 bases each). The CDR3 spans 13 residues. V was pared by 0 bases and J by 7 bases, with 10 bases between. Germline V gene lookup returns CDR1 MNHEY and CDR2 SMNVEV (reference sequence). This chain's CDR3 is CASSLSLWGEQYF. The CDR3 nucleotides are TGTGCCAGCAGTTTATCCCTCTGGGGGGAGCAGTACTTC.

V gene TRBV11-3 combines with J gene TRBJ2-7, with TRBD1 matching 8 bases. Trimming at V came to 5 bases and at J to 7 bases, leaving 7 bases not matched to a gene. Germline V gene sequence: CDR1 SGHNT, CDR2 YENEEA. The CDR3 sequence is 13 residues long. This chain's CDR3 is CASSLPGQVEQYF. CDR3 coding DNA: TGTGCCAGCAGCCTACCGGGACAGGTGGAGCAGTACTTC.

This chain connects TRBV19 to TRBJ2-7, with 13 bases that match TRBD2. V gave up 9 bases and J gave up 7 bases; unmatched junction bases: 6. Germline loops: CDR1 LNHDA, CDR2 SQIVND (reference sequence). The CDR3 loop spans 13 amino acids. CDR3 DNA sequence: TGTGCCAGCGGACTAGCGGGAGTGGGGGAGCAGTACTTC. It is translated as CASGLAGVGEQYF.

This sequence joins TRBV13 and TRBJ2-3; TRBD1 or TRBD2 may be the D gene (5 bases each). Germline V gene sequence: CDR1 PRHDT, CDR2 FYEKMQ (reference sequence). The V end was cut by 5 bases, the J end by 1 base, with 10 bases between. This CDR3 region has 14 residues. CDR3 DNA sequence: TGTGCCAGCAGCGGGGGATCTGGCACAGATACGCAGTATTTT. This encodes CASSGGSGTDTQYF.

CDR3 bases: TGCAGTGCTATGGCAGGGTACGAGCAGTACTTC. It codes for CSAMAGYEQYF. The chain employs TRBV20-1 and TRBJ2-7; weak D call: TRBD1 (5 bases). The V gene's germline CDR1 is DFQATT and CDR2 SNEGSKA (reference sequence). Between the trimmed V and J ends, which lost 4 bases and 4 bases, there was a span of 8 bases. The CDR3 has 11 residues.

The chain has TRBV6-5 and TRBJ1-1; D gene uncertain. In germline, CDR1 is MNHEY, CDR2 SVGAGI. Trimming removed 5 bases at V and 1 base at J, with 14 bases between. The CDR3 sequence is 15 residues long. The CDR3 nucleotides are TGTGCCAGCAGTATCACCAACCCGGGGAACACTGAAGCTTTCTTT. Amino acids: CASSITNPGNTEAFF.

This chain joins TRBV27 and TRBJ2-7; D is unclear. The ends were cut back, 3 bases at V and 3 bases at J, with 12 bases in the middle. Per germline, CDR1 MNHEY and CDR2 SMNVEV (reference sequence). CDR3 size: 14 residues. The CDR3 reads CASSFKVSYYEQYF. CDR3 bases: TGTGCCAGCAGTTTCAAGGTCAGCTACTACGAGCAGTACTTC.

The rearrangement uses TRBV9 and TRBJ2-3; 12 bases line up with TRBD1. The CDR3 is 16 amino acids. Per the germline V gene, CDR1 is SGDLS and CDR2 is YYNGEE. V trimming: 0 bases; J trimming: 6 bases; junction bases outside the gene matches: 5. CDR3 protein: CASSVEGTGGRDTQYF. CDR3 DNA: TGTGCCAGCAGCGTAGAAGGGACAGGGGGCAGGGATACGCAGTATTTT.

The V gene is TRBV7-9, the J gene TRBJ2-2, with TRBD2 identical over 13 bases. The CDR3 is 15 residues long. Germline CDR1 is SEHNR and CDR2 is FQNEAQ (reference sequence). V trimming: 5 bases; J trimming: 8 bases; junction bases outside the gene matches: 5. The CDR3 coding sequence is TGTGCCAGCAGCCGACTAGCGGGAGGACAGGGGGAGCTGTTTTTT. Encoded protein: CASSRLAGGQGELFF.

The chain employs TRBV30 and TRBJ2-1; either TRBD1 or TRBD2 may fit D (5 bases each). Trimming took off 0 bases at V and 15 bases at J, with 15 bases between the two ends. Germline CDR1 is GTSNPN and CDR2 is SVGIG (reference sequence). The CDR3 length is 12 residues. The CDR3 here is CAWSVGGQGRFF. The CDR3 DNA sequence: TGTGCCTGGAGTGTTGGAGGACAAGGTCGGTTCTTC.

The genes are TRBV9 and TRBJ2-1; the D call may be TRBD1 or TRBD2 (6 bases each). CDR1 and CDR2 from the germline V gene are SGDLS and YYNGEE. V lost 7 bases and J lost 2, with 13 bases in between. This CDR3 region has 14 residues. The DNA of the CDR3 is TGTGCCAGCTCCGGAGGGGGGACCTACAATGAGCAGTTCTTC. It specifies CASSGGGTYNEQFF.

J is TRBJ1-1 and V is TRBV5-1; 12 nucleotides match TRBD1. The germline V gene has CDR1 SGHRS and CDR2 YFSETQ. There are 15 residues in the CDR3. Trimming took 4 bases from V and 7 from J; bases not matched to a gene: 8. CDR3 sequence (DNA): TGCGCCAGCAGCCACGGGACAGGGGGCCCCCGTGAAGCTTTCTTT. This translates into CASSHGTGGPREAFF.

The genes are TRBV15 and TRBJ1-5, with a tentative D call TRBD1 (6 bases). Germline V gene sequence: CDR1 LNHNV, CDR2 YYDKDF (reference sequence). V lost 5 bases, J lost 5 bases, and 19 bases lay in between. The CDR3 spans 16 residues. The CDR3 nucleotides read TGTGCCACCAGCTTACGACCCCACAGGGCCGATCAGCCCCAGCATTTT. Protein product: CATSLRPHRADQPQHF.

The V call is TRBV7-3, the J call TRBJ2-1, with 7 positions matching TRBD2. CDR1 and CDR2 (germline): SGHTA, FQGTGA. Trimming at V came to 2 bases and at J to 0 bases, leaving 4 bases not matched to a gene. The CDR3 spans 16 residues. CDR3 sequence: CASSLSGGSSYNEQFF. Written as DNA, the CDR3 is TGTGCCAGCAGCTTATCAGGCGGGAGCTCCTACAATGAGCAGTTCTTC.

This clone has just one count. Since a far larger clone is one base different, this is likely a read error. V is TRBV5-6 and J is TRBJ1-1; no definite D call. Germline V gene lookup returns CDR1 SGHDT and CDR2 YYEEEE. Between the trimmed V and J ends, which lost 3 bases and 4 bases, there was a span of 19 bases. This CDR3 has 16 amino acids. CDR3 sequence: CASSWEGGPLSTEAFF. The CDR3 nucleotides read TGTGCCAGCAGCTGGGAAGGCGGGCCGCTGAGCACTGAAGCTTTCTTT.

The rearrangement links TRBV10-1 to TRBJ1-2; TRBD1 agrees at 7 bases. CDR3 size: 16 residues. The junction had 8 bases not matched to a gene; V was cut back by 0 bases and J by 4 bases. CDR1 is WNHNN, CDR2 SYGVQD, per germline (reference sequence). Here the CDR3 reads CASSESTAGGTYGYTF. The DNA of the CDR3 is TGCGCCAGCAGTGAGTCTACCGCAGGGGGTACCTATGGCTACACCTTC.

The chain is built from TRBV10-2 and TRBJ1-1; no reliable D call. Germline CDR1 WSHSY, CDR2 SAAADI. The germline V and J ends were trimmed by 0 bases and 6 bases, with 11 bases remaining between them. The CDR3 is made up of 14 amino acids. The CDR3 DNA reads TGCGCCAGCAGTGAGTCGATAGGGAGGCCTGAAGCTTTCTTT. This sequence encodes CASSESIGRPEAFF.

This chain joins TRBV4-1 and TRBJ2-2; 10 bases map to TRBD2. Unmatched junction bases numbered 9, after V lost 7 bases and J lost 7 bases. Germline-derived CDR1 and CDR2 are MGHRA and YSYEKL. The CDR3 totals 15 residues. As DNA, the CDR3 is TGCGCCAGCACTCCGGTAGCGGGGGGTGGCGGGGAGCTGTTTTTT. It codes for CASTPVAGGGGELFF.